The 30 T cell receptor beta chains listed next were all sequenced from one sample in a study of shared clonotypes between healthy human individuals (dated by TCRdb to 2020 to 2021). Libraries were built with the immunoSEQ multiplex PCR assay. The clones in this table, taken by TCRdb from immuneACCESS, are in-frame only. Not every clone is retained; where verified, under half of the shortfall comes from an unresolved V gene, and the cause of the rest is unknown. The sample records about 1.9 million clones, 93% of which are singletons. Of the sample, more than 1.5% falls within the top ten clones. CD8 naive samples were obtained by positive selection for CCR7 among CD45RO-negative cells, yielding a CD45RA+CCR7+ population from which TemRA cells were excluded. Sequencing was carried out using naive CD8+ T cells from PBMCs. The cell subset or site tag for this specimen amounts to: CD45RA+CCR7+. The receptors here all came from a man between 18 and 35 years old in good health. Some clones in this sample may be carry-over from other donors' samples.

As regards this clone: This specimen includes other DNA sequences encoding the same CDR3. The rearrangement joins TRBV27 to TRBJ1-1; D uncertain. V was cut by 3 bases and J by 2 bases, with 7 bases left in between. Germline CDR1 is MNHEY and CDR2 is SMNVEV (reference sequence). The CDR3 has 13 residues. The CDR3 loop is CASSFLSNTEAFF. CDR3 coding DNA: TGTGCCAGCAGTTTCCTTTCAAACACTGAAGCTTTCTTT.

The chain has TRBV5-1 and TRBJ2-7; D unclear. V shed 4 bases and J shed 4 bases, with 12 bases lying between them. The CDR3 runs to 13 residues. Germline values: CDR1 SGHRS, CDR2 YFSETQ. Here the CDR3 reads CASSPASGYEQYF. Here the CDR3 DNA reads TGCGCCAGCAGCCCTGCAAGTGGTTACGAGCAGTACTTC.

This clone was detected only once. The rearrangement joins TRBV2 to TRBJ2-1; 13 bases are shared with TRBD2. Germline-derived CDR1 and CDR2 are SNHLY and FYNNEI. This CDR3 has 16 residues. The ends lost 6 bases at V and 4 bases at J; junction bases unmatched: 6. The CDR3 here is CASRRTSGGEYNEQFF. The CDR3 bases are TGTGCCAGCAGAAGGACTAGCGGGGGAGAATACAATGAGCAGTTCTTC.

The V and J genes are TRBV6-5 and TRBJ2-2, with a possible D match to TRBD2 (6 bases). This CDR3 contains 15 residues. Trimming removed 6 bases at V and 4 bases at J, with 15 bases between. In germline, CDR1 is MNHEY, CDR2 SVGAGI. CDR3 DNA: TGTGCCAGCAGCGTACTAGCCGGGGGCACCGGGGAGCTGTTTTTT. Amino acids: CASSVLAGGTGELFF.

V and J are TRBV9 and TRBJ2-7; 8 bases align to TRBD2. Germline V CDR1 and CDR2: SGDLS, YYNGEE. Trimming cost V 3 bases and J 3 bases; bases outside gene matches: 29. The CDR3 is made up of 22 amino acids. The CDR3 bases are TGTGCCAGCAGCGGGGTAGGTGGTACCGGGACTAGGACTCAGGGCGATCACTACGAGCAGTACTTC. Translated: CASSGVGGTGTRTQGDHYEQYF.

J is TRBJ2-5 and V is TRBV6-1; D gene unclear. The CDR3 extends over 12 amino acids. Deletions cut 6 bases from V and 0 bases from J, with 5 bases between. Per germline, CDR1 MNHNS and CDR2 SASEGT. CDR3 region: CASRGYQETQYF. In DNA form, the CDR3 reads TGTGCCAGCAGGGGATACCAAGAGACCCAGTACTTC.

The rearrangement links TRBV7-2 to TRBJ2-7; D is perhaps TRBD1 (6 bases). With 0 bases removed from V and 7 bases from J, the gap between germline ends came to 19 bases. The CDR3 is made up of 16 amino acids. Germline CDR1 and CDR2: SGHTA and FQGNSA. The CDR3 reads CASSLATSGTQYEQYF. The CDR3 bases are TGTGCCAGCAGCTTAGCGACCTCCGGGACACAGTATGAGCAGTACTTC. The whole variable domain, remainder taken from reference TRBV7-2 and TRBJ2-7, is GAGVSQSPSNKVTEKGKDVELRCDPISGHTALYWYRQSLGQGLEFLIYFQGNSAPDKSGLPSDRFSAERTGGSVSTLTIQRTQQEDSAVYLCASSLATSGTQYEQYFGPGTRLTVT.

The chain combines TRBV5-4 with TRBJ2-7; 7 bases fit TRBD2. The length of the CDR3 is 14 residues. With V trimmed by 4 bases and J by 5 bases, 9 bases remained unmatched. Germline loops: CDR1 SGHNT, CDR2 YYREEE (reference sequence). CDR3 DNA sequence: TGTGCCAGCAGCACGCTCGGCGGGAGTCACGAGCAGTACTTC. Its protein product is CASSTLGGSHEQYF.

The chain links TRBV7-9 to TRBJ2-6; D may be TRBD1 or TRBD2 (5 bases each). V was cut by 3 bases and J by 1 base, with 7 bases left in between. CDR1 and CDR2 (germline): SEHNR, FQNEAQ (reference sequence). The CDR3 loop spans 15 amino acids. The CDR3 loop reads CASSFEGSGANVLTF. The CDR3 DNA reads TGTGCCAGCAGCTTTGAGGGGTCTGGGGCCAACGTCCTGACTTTC.

The chain combines TRBV27 with TRBJ2-7, with D tentatively TRBD1 (6 bases). Per germline, CDR1 MNHEY and CDR2 SMNVEV (reference sequence). The V end lost 8 bases, the J end lost 5 bases, and 16 bases lay between the germline ends. The CDR3 loop spans 13 amino acids. The CDR3 DNA follows: TGTGCCAGCGGGCAAACAGGGAGCGACGAGCAGTACTTC. Protein: CASGQTGSDEQYF.

The chain couples TRBV4-2 to TRBJ2-7; no clear D. The CDR3 loop spans 14 amino acids. The ends were cut back, 4 bases at V and 2 bases at J, with 12 bases in the middle. Germline V gene sequence: CDR1 LGHNA, CDR2 YNFKEQ. CDR3 amino acids: CASSRPGPPYEQYF. The CDR3, as DNA: TGTGCCAGCAGCCGGCCGGGCCCTCCCTACGAGCAGTACTTC.

The V and J genes are TRBV7-6 and TRBJ2-3; D perhaps matches TRBD2 (5 bases). Germline CDR1 and CDR2: SGHVS and FNYEAQ. This CDR3 has 15 amino acids. The V and J ends lost 3 bases and 2 bases respectively, with 12 bases between them. CDR3 DNA sequence: TGTGCCAGCAGCTTTCTAGCCCACGACACAGATACGCAGTATTTT. Its protein product is CASSFLAHDTDTQYF. Complete variable domain (other parts from reference TRBV7-6 and TRBJ2-3): GAGVSQSPRYKVTKRGQDVALRCDPISGHVSLYWYRQALGQGPEFLTYFNYEAQQDKSGLPNDRFSAERPEGSISTLTIQRTEQRDSAMYRCASSFLAHDTDTQYFGPGTRLTVL.

The count of this clone is one. The J gene is TRBJ2-1, the V gene TRBV5-4; weak D call: TRBD2 (6 bases). Germline CDR1 and CDR2: SGHNT and YYREEE (reference sequence). The CDR3 totals 16 residues. V lost 1 base, J lost 5 bases, and 16 bases lay in between. This CDR3 is CASSLLGEAPHNEQFF. The CDR3 DNA reads as TGTGCCAGCAGCTTGTTGGGGGAGGCCCCCCACAATGAGCAGTTCTTC. Together with reference TRBV5-4 and TRBJ2-1, the CDR3 gives the full variable domain: ETGVTQSPTHLIKTRGQQVTLRCSSQSGHNTVSWYQQALGQGPQFIFQYYREEENGRGNFPPRFSGLQFPNYSSELNVNALELDDSALYLCASSLLGEAPHNEQFFGPGTRLTVL.

This clone was seen only once. This chain uses TRBV9 with TRBJ2-7, with D hard to call. Germline-derived CDR1 and CDR2 are SGDLS and YYNGEE. V lost 0 bases to trimming and J lost 2 bases, with 12 bases between them. This CDR3 has 15 residues. For the CDR3, the DNA is TGTGCCAGCAGCGTAGGGGTCCTCAGAACCTACGAGCAGTACTTC. Its protein product is CASSVGVLRTYEQYF.

This chain links TRBV4-1 with TRBJ2-7; no clear D. The ends were cut back, 0 bases at V and 5 bases at J, with 20 bases in the middle. The germline CDR1 and CDR2 sequences are MGHRA and YSYEKL. CDR3 length: 17 amino acids. CDR3 sequence: CASSQDPALEAGHEQYF. In DNA, the CDR3 is TGCGCCAGCAGCCAAGACCCGGCGTTAGAGGCTGGCCACGAGCAGTACTTC.

Details on this clone: The same CDR3 also results from other DNA sequences found in this sample. This chain joins TRBV27 and TRBJ1-1, with 8 bases identical to TRBD1. CDR3 length: 14 amino acids. With 3 bases clipped from V and 4 bases from J, the junction kept 4 bases outside the gene matches. Germline CDR1 reads MNHEY; CDR2 reads SMNVEV (reference sequence). CDR3 bases: TGTGCCAGCAGTTTGCAGGGGGCAGGCACTGAAGCTTTCTTT. It specifies CASSLQGAGTEAFF.

This chain uses TRBV13 with TRBJ1-1, with 10 bases aligning to TRBD1. Germline CDR1 PRHDT, CDR2 FYEKMQ (reference sequence). The CDR3 runs to 15 residues. V trimming: 4 bases; J trimming: 6 bases; junction bases outside the gene matches: 8. CDR3 in DNA: TGTGCCAGCAGCTCGCGACAGGGGGCGCTCGCTGAAGCTTTCTTT. The encoded protein is CASSSRQGALAEAFF.

The genes are TRBV5-1 and TRBJ2-5; D is tentatively TRBD1 or TRBD2 (5 bases each). The germline V gene has CDR1 SGHRS and CDR2 YFSETQ. The CDR3 totals 14 residues. V was trimmed by 0 bases and J by 5 bases, leaving 11 bases between them. In DNA form, the CDR3 reads TGCGCCAGCAGCTTGGTTGGGGGTTCCGAGACCCAGTACTTC. Translated, it gives CASSLVGGSETQYF.

In its sample, this clone was seen a few times. The chain links TRBV5-6 to TRBJ1-1; D call uncertain. Germline CDR1 reads SGHDT; CDR2 reads YYEEEE. CDR3 length equals 12 residues. The V end lost 5 bases, the J end lost 2 bases, and 7 bases lay between the germline ends. CDR3 sequence (DNA): TGTGCCAGCAGGAGACAAAACACTGAAGCTTTCTTT. This translates into CASRRQNTEAFF.

The V call is TRBV4-1, the J call TRBJ1-2; no definite D call. Germline V gene sequence: CDR1 MGHRA, CDR2 YSYEKL. V gave up 1 base and J gave up 1 base, with 7 bases separating them. The CDR3 has 14 amino acids. CDR3 sequence reads: CASSQVLGNYGYTF. The CDR3 nucleotides read TGCGCCAGCAGCCAAGTCTTGGGTAACTATGGCTACACCTTC.

The rearrangement joins TRBV7-2 to TRBJ2-7, with 11 bases lining up with TRBD2. The CDR3 runs to 16 residues. The junction had 6 bases not matched to a gene; V was cut back by 5 bases and J by 0 bases. Per the germline V gene, CDR1 is SGHTA and CDR2 is FQGNSA. The CDR3 loop reads CASSRALAGGSYEQYF. CDR3 coding DNA: TGTGCCAGCAGCCGCGCGCTAGCGGGAGGCTCCTACGAGCAGTACTTC.

The chain links TRBV29-1 to TRBJ1-2; a weak D match, TRBD1 (5 bases). The V and J ends lost 5 bases and 8 bases respectively, with 18 bases between them. This CDR3 is 13 amino acids long. CDR1 and CDR2 from the germline V gene are SQVTM and ANQGSEA. Here the CDR3 reads CSVPGPAFGGYTF. In nucleotides, the CDR3 is TGCAGCGTTCCGGGACCTGCCTTTGGGGGCTACACCTTC. The whole variable domain, remainder taken from reference TRBV29-1 and TRBJ1-2, is SAVISQKPSRDICQRGTSLTIQCQVDSQVTMMFWYRQQPGQSLTLIATANQGSEATYESGFVIDKFPISRPNLTFSTLTVSNMSPEDSSIYLCSVPGPAFGGYTFGSGTRLTVV.

The chain carries TRBV7-6 and TRBJ2-5, with D tentatively TRBD2 (6 bases). The CDR3 sequence is 18 residues long. The germline V gene encodes CDR1 SGHVS and CDR2 FNYEAQ. V was pared by 5 bases and J by 1 base, with 23 bases between. The CDR3 loop reads CASSPPPREYSLQETQYF. The CDR3 coding sequence is TGTGCCAGCAGCCCTCCACCTCGGGAGTACTCCCTCCAAGAGACCCAGTACTTC.

With regard to this clone: At the DNA level, this CDR3 is encoded by other sequences in the same sample as well. This chain connects TRBV7-6 to TRBJ2-7, with 7 bases fitting TRBD1. V gave up 4 bases and J gave up 2 bases; unmatched junction bases: 5. CDR3 length: 14 residues. Per germline, CDR1 SGHVS and CDR2 FNYEAQ. The CDR3 nucleotides read TGTGCCAGCAGCTCGAGACAGGGAACCTACGAGCAGTACTTC. Translated: CASSSRQGTYEQYF. The full variable domain, in which reference TRBV7-6 and TRBJ2-7 provide the parts outside the CDR3, is GAGVSQSPRYKVTKRGQDVALRCDPISGHVSLYWYRQALGQGPEFLTYFNYEAQQDKSGLPNDRFSAERPEGSISTLTIQRTEQRDSAMYRCASSSRQGTYEQYFGPGTRLTVT.

The chain combines TRBV19 with TRBJ1-2; a possible D gene is TRBD1 (5 bases). This CDR3 has 13 residues. CDR1 and CDR2 from the germline V gene are LNHDA and SQIVND (reference sequence). V shed 5 bases and J shed 4 bases, with 11 bases lying between them. The CDR3 coding sequence is TGTGCCAGTAGTTTACCAGGGACCTATGGCTACACCTTC. Its translation: CASSLPGTYGYTF.

The chain is built from TRBV9 and TRBJ2-1, with D possibly TRBD2 on 7 matching bases. Trimming removed 3 bases from V and 3 bases from J, with 16 bases in between. Germline loops: CDR1 SGDLS, CDR2 YYNGEE. The CDR3 loop spans 16 amino acids. CDR3 DNA: TGTGCCAGCAGCGAGAGGGGGGCGGGAGTCTACAATGAGCAGTTCTTC. The encoded protein is CASSERGAGVYNEQFF.

The chain links TRBV2 to TRBJ2-5; possibly TRBD2 for D (6 bases). Germline CDR1 reads SNHLY; CDR2 reads FYNNEI. The CDR3 totals 17 residues. The V and J ends lost 5 bases and 4 bases respectively, with 23 bases between them. CDR3 region: CASSRRLVVSLGETQYF. DNA of the CDR3: TGTGCCAGCAGTCGAAGACTAGTCGTTAGTCTAGGAGAGACCCAGTACTTC. Together with reference TRBV2 and TRBJ2-5, the CDR3 gives the full variable domain: EPEVTQTPSHQVTQMGQEVILRCVPISNHLYFYWYRQILGQKVEFLVSFYNNEISEKSEIFDDQFSVERPDGSNFTLKIRSTKLEDSAMYFCASSRRLVVSLGETQYFGPGTRLLVL.

This clone appeared once. Other DNA sequences from this sample encode an identical CDR3 as well. The chain employs TRBV4-3 and TRBJ2-5; D not certain. The length of the CDR3 is 15 residues. V shed 0 bases and J shed 0 bases, with 8 bases lying between them. The germline CDR1 and CDR2 sequences are LGHNA and YSLEER. CDR3 sequence: CASSQDQGYQETQYF. DNA for the CDR3: TGCGCCAGCAGCCAAGATCAAGGGTACCAAGAGACCCAGTACTTC.

This chain links TRBV6-5 with TRBJ2-3; D call uncertain. Germline loops: CDR1 MNHEY, CDR2 SVGAGI. The CDR3 covers 15 residues. Trimming stripped 6 bases from V and 0 bases from J, with 13 bases between. The CDR3 loop reads CASSLYWSSTDTQYF. DNA for the CDR3: TGTGCCAGCAGCCTTTACTGGAGTAGCACAGATACGCAGTATTTT.

A note on this clone: Additional DNA sequences in this sample encode the identical CDR3. The J gene is TRBJ2-7, the V gene TRBV9; D gene uncertain. Germline V CDR1 and CDR2: SGDLS, YYNGEE. The CDR3 spans 12 residues. Trimming left V 4 bases short and J 0 bases short, with 5 bases between. CDR3 in DNA: TGTGCCAGCAGCCCGCCCTCCTACGAGCAGTACTTC. Its protein is CASSPPSYEQYF.